The clone carrying this T cell receptor beta chain has a count of ten or more. Germline V gives CDR1 SGDLS, CDR2 YYNGEE. The CDR3 totals 14 residues. Trimming stripped 4 bases from V and 1 base from J, with 12 bases between. These data come from a study of blood T cells in healthy people across ages. For the second PCR, which ran for about 7 to 12 cycles, a sample-barcoded 5' primer and a J-beta primer mix were used. TCRdb ran MiXCR on the 5' RACE reads and lists one entry per CDR3 protein. The table records 1.5 million to 2 million distinct CDR3 sequences, about two fifths of them present only once. It was about 10 milliliters of peripheral blood that were drawn from each donor.

The sequence was collected from a human donor in good health. Specimen: blood. The V and J genes are TRBV9 and TRBJ2-7, with a weak D call TRBD2 (6 bases). The CDR3 is CASSSSGDSYEQYF. In DNA, the CDR3 is TGTGCCAGCAGCTCCTCGGGAGATTCCTACGAGCAGTACTTC.